This T cell receptor beta chain was identified during a study of T cell responses to AZD1222 COVID-19 vaccine. This clone was picked up a small number of times. The germline CDR1 and CDR2 sequences are PRHDT and FYEKMQ (reference sequence). This CDR3 contains 15 residues. Trimming left V 6 bases short and J 3 bases short, with 16 bases between. Profiling relied on immunoSEQ multiplex PCR, and the TCRdb table lists in-frame clones only, not all of them. The data contain about 130,000 clones, roughly 88% of them singletons. Second-dose groups at about 4 or about 12 weeks were pooled. The J gene is TRBJ2-3, the V gene TRBV13, with D possibly TRBD2 on 6 matching bases. The TCR was taken from an adult who received the AZD1222 COVID-19 vaccine. The sequencing used peripheral blood, collected 28 days after the second AZD1222 dose. The CDR3 bases are TGTGCCAGCAGTTTCCGGGACGCGGGGACAGATACGCAGTATTTT. Its translation: CASSFRDAGTDTQYF. The full variable domain, rest sourced from reference TRBV13 and TRBJ2-3, is AAGVIQSPRHLIKEKRETATLKCYPIPRHDTVYWYQQGPGQDPQFLISFYEKMQSDKGSIPDRFSAQQFSDYHSELNMSSLELGDSALYFCASSFRDAGTDTQYFGPGTRLTVL.